These 24 T cell receptor beta chains were all obtained from the same sample, sequenced in a study of T cell responses to AZD1222 COVID-19 vaccine. Generated by immunoSEQ multiplex PCR, the TCRdb table keeps only in-frame clones and is missing some. The repertoire includes more than 65,000 clones, 70% to 85% of them detected once, and 20% to 25% sits in the top ten. The sample here was peripheral blood, taken on day 0 of AZD1222 vaccination. Every receptor here comes from an adult in good health.

This chain joins TRBV6-1 and TRBJ1-5, with 9 bases lining up with TRBD1. In germline, CDR1 is MNHNS, CDR2 SASEGT. The CDR3 is made up of 17 amino acids. The junction had 9 bases not matched to a gene; V was cut back by 4 bases and J by 2 bases. The CDR3 nucleotides read TGTGCCAGCAGTGGACAGGGGGGTTTCAGGGGCAATCAGCCCCAGCATTTT. This sequence encodes CASSGQGGFRGNQPQHF.

The V and J genes are TRBV5-1 and TRBJ2-1, with 11 nucleotides matching TRBD2. Germline CDR1 and CDR2: SGHRS and YFSETQ. Trimming removed 0 bases from V and 0 bases from J; junction bases left unmatched: 5. CDR3 size: 18 residues. The CDR3 loop reads CASSLAGGTSGSYNEQFF. DNA of the CDR3: TGCGCCAGCAGCTTGGCGGGTGGGACTAGCGGCTCCTACAATGAGCAGTTCTTC.

The sample holds one count of this clone. DNA of the CDR3: TGTGCCAGCAGTAACACGGCCGGGACCCCCACCTACGAGCAGTACTTC. Translated, it gives CASSNTAGTPTYEQYF. The gene calls are TRBV6-2 or TRBV6-3 and TRBJ2-7, with D perhaps TRBD1 or TRBD2 (5 bases each). Between the trimmed V and J ends, which lost 5 bases and 2 bases, there was a span of 19 bases. This CDR3 is 16 amino acids long. Germline V lookup: CDR1 MNHEY, CDR2 SVGEGT.

The rearrangement joins TRBV11-2 to TRBJ2-7; 10 nucleotides match TRBD2. This CDR3 has 15 residues. Trimming cost V 0 bases and J 3 bases; bases outside gene matches: 2. Germline assignment: CDR1 SGHAT and CDR2 FQNNGV. CDR3 loop: CASSLDGLAVYEQYF. Written as DNA, the CDR3 is TGTGCCAGCAGCTTAGATGGACTAGCGGTCTACGAGCAGTACTTC.

The chain employs TRBV5-5 and TRBJ2-1, with D hard to call. Germline V gene sequence: CDR1 SGHKS, CDR2 YYEKEE (reference sequence). Trimming took off 2 bases at V and 3 bases at J, with 9 bases between the two ends. The CDR3 totals 14 residues. CDR3 bases: TGTGCCAGCAGCTTCCAAAACAGCTACAATGAGCAGTTCTTC. Protein product: CASSFQNSYNEQFF.

The rearrangement joins TRBV21-1 to TRBJ2-5; the table gives TRBD2 as D, unverified against the DNA. TRBV21-1 counts as a pseudogene. This CDR3 comprises 20 residues. In DNA, the CDR3 is TGTGCCAGCAGCAAAATGGGACGACAGAGTAGCGGGAGGCTCCAAGAGACCCAGTACTTC. This codes for CASSKMGRQSSGRLQETQYF.

The chain uses TRBV11-2 and TRBJ1-5, with D unresolved. With 3 bases removed from V and 5 bases from J, the gap between germline ends came to 8 bases. The CDR3 covers 13 residues. The germline V gene has CDR1 SGHAT and CDR2 FQNNGV. CDR3 sequence reads: CASSFTGDQPQHF. The CDR3 DNA reads as TGTGCCAGCAGCTTCACTGGCGATCAGCCCCAGCATTTT.

The chain employs TRBV4-1 and TRBJ1-5; 8 bases agree with TRBD1. This CDR3 spans 16 amino acids. Germline CDR1 reads MGHRA; CDR2 reads YSYEKL. The V gene end was trimmed by 1 base and the J gene end by 7 bases; junction bases not matched to a gene: 9. As DNA, the CDR3 is TGCGCCAGCAGCCAAGGGTTAGTCAGGGGGCCGCAGCCCCAGCATTTT. Protein product: CASSQGLVRGPQPQHF.

The J gene is TRBJ2-3, the V gene TRBV11-2; TRBD1 matches at 7 bases. CDR1 and CDR2 from the germline V gene are SGHAT and FQNNGV. The J segment lost 3 bases and the V segment lost 1 base, leaving 7 bases of the junction unmatched. This CDR3 is built from 16 residues. The CDR3, as DNA: TGTGCCAGCAGCTTAGTCTTAGGGGGCTCAACAGATACGCAGTATTTT. Translated: CASSLVLGGSTDTQYF.

The chain has TRBV30 and TRBJ1-1, with D hard to call. Looked up from germline, CDR1 is GTSNPN and CDR2 is SVGIG (reference sequence). V dropped 4 bases and J dropped 5 bases, with 14 bases sitting between them. The CDR3 consists of 13 residues. CDR3 bases: TGTGCCTGGAAATTCCCGGGCCGGACTGAAGCTTTCTTT. Protein product: CAWKFPGRTEAFF.

The chain employs TRBV19 and TRBJ2-2; TRBD1 aligns across 8 bases. This CDR3 region has 20 residues. Germline CDR1 LNHDA, CDR2 SQIVND (reference sequence). Unmatched junction bases numbered 20, after V lost 5 bases and J lost 3 bases. CDR3 DNA: TGTGCCAGTAGTCCCAGAAGAGCTCTCTCAGGGGGCTTACACACCGGGGAGCTGTTTTTT. As protein: CASSPRRALSGGLHTGELFF.

With regard to this clone: The same CDR3 is also encoded by other DNA sequences in this sample. The chain has TRBV7-2 and TRBJ1-5; D remains unclear. The CDR3 consists of 12 residues. The V gene's germline CDR1 is SGHTA and CDR2 FQGNSA. Trimming left V 4 bases short and J 4 bases short, with 5 bases between. The CDR3 loop is CASSSPNQPQHF. Written as DNA, the CDR3 is TGTGCCAGCAGCTCCCCGAATCAGCCCCAGCATTTT.

The J gene is TRBJ2-5, the V gene TRBV29-1; TRBD1 agrees at 7 bases. CDR3 length equals 13 residues. Germline trimming cut 3 bases from V and 5 bases from J; bases unmatched to any gene: 6. Germline V gives CDR1 SQVTM, CDR2 ANQGSEA. The CDR3: CSVDPTGLETQYF. The CDR3 DNA reads as TGCAGCGTTGACCCGACAGGGTTGGAGACCCAGTACTTC.

This clone was observed a few times. V gene TRBV19 combines with J gene TRBJ1-1; D unclear. CDR3 length: 13 amino acids. The germline V gene has CDR1 LNHDA and CDR2 SQIVND (reference sequence). V was cut by 6 bases and J by 2 bases, with 10 bases left in between. The CDR3 loop reads CASSLLENTEAFF. CDR3 bases: TGTGCCAGTAGCTTACTGGAAAACACTGAAGCTTTCTTT. The full variable domain, its missing parts supplied by reference TRBV19 and TRBJ1-1, is DGGITQSPKYLFRKEGQNVTLSCEQNLNHDAMYWYRQDPGQGLRLIYYSQIVNDFQKGDIAEGYSVSREKKESFPLTVTSAQKNPTAFYLCASSLLENTEAFFGQGTRLTVV.

The sample holds one count of this clone. The chain couples TRBV29-1 to TRBJ1-2; D unresolved. Deletions cut 1 base from V and 5 bases from J, with 17 bases between. CDR1 SQVTM and CDR2 ANQGSEA come from the germline V gene. This CDR3 is built from 15 residues. CDR3 in DNA: TGCAGCGTTGAAGCTCTAGGAGGGTCTGGGTATGGCTACACCTTC. As protein: CSVEALGGSGYGYTF.

The rearrangement joins TRBV5-6 to TRBJ1-1, with TRBD1 as a possible D gene (5 bases). CDR1 is SGHDT, CDR2 YYEEEE, per germline. CDR3 size: 12 residues. V was clipped by 4 bases and J by 7 bases, with 11 bases between them. Here the CDR3 reads CASSQGTGEAFF. CDR3 coding DNA: TGTGCCAGCAGCCAAGGAACAGGTGAAGCTTTCTTT.

This chain connects TRBV5-1 to TRBJ2-7, with 8 bases lining up with TRBD1. The germline CDR1 and CDR2 sequences are SGHRS and YFSETQ. V shed 4 bases, J shed 2 bases, and the junction held 8 bases outside the gene matches. The CDR3 extends over 15 amino acids. Written as DNA, the CDR3 is TGCGCCAGCAGCAACGGACGGACAGGGACCTACGAGCAGTACTTC. This sequence encodes CASSNGRTGTYEQYF.

This clone was counted only a few times. This CDR3 is CASSLSGTSMQQYF. Written as DNA, the CDR3 is TGTGCCAGCAGCCTATCCGGGACTAGTATGCAGCAGTACTTC. The chain couples TRBV7-2 to TRBJ2-7; TRBD2 aligns across 8 bases. V shed 5 bases, J shed 8 bases, and the junction held 11 bases outside the gene matches. The CDR3 sequence is 14 residues long. Germline CDR1 is SGHTA and CDR2 is FQGNSA.

V and J are TRBV5-6 and TRBJ1-5; D gene ambiguous. The germline V gene encodes CDR1 SGHDT and CDR2 YYEEEE. Trimming shortened V by 2 bases and J by 4 bases, and 13 bases separated the two germline ends. This CDR3 has 15 amino acids. The CDR3 region is CASSLNLTCNQPQHF. The CDR3 bases are TGTGCCAGCAGCTTAAATTTAACTTGTAATCAGCCCCAGCATTTT.

The V gene is TRBV4-2, the J gene TRBJ1-2; 9 bases line up with TRBD1. Germline V gives CDR1 LGHNA, CDR2 YNFKEQ. V dropped 2 bases and J dropped 3; count of bases not matched to a gene: 4. This CDR3 is 15 amino acids long. DNA of the CDR3: TGTGCCAGCAGCCAACCGGGACAGGGCTACTATGGCTACACCTTC. Encoded protein: CASSQPGQGYYGYTF.

The chain joins TRBV10-3 to TRBJ2-2; D gene unclear. Trimming cost V 6 bases and J 5 bases, with 4 bases left between them. CDR1 and CDR2 from the germline V gene are ENHRY and SYGVKD. The CDR3 is 11 residues long. The CDR3 coding sequence is TGTGCCATCAGAAGGACCGGGGAGCTGTTTTTT. Amino acids: CAIRRTGELFF.

The chain has TRBV20-1 and TRBJ1-2; 8 nucleotides agree with TRBD1. Germline V CDR1 and CDR2: DFQATT, SNEGSKA (reference sequence). V trimming: 3 bases; J trimming: 8 bases; junction bases outside the gene matches: 14. The CDR3 length is 15 residues. The CDR3 region is CSASKGQGAQWGYTF. The CDR3 DNA sequence: TGCAGTGCTAGTAAGGGGCAGGGGGCGCAGTGGGGCTACACCTTC.

V and J are TRBV5-4 and TRBJ2-7; 7 bases map to TRBD1. The trim removed 0 bases at V and 0 bases at J, leaving 3 bases unmatched. Germline CDR1 and CDR2: SGHNT and YYREEE (reference sequence). The CDR3 is 15 residues long. This CDR3 reads CASSLEAGGSYEQYF. CDR3 nucleotides: TGTGCCAGCAGCTTGGAGGCAGGGGGCTCCTACGAGCAGTACTTC. Full variable domain (rest looked up from reference TRBV5-4 and TRBJ2-7): ETGVTQSPTHLIKTRGQQVTLRCSSQSGHNTVSWYQQALGQGPQFIFQYYREEENGRGNFPPRFSGLQFPNYSSELNVNALELDDSALYLCASSLEAGGSYEQYFGPGTRLTVT.

This clone was recorded only once. This chain connects TRBV5-1 to TRBJ1-1, with 10 nucleotides matching TRBD1. Trimming at V came to 0 bases and at J to 3 bases, leaving 5 bases not matched to a gene. The CDR3 is 16 residues long. Germline assignment: CDR1 SGHRS and CDR2 YFSETQ. The CDR3 loop reads CASSLGAGTGDTEAFF. The CDR3 DNA follows: TGCGCCAGCAGCTTGGGCGCCGGGACAGGGGACACTGAAGCTTTCTTT.